Below, 2 T cell receptor beta chains from the same sample are listed, as sequenced in a study of shared clonotypes between healthy human individuals (TCRdb year 2020). Libraries were prepared through the immunoSEQ multiplex PCR assay. Imported from immuneACCESS, the table was reduced by TCRdb to in-frame sequences with V and J called. These copies leave out some clones; in studies compared against another copy, an unresolved V gene accounts for under half, and the cause of the remainder is not known. The sample records 950,000 to 1,300,000 clones, approximately 76% of which are singletons. Approximately 1.5% of the sample is taken by the ten largest. The sequenced sample was memory CD4+ T cells sorted from blood. The intended sense of this specimen's cell subset or site label: CD45RA-negative fraction. The receptors were sampled from a man aged 18 to 29 in good health.

Details on this clone: The sample contains more than one DNA sequence encoding this CDR3. The chain links TRBV5-1 to TRBJ1-5, with 9 positions matching TRBD1. Germline V gene lookup returns CDR1 SGHRS and CDR2 YFSETQ. Unmatched junction bases numbered 5, after V lost 0 bases and J lost 7 bases. The CDR3 totals 15 residues. CDR3 nucleotide sequence: TGCGCCAGCAGCTTGGAGGGACAGGGCGGCCAGCCCCAGCATTTT. Amino acids: CASSLEGQGGQPQHF.

This clone was counted between two and nine times. The chain uses TRBV7-2 and TRBJ1-4; no reliable D call. The CDR3 consists of 16 residues. The germline V and J ends were trimmed by 5 bases and 0 bases, with 13 bases remaining between them. CDR1 is SGHTA, CDR2 FQGNSA, per germline. CDR3: CASSPYLGTTNEKLFF. CDR3 in DNA: TGTGCCAGCAGCCCGTATCTGGGGACAACTAATGAAAAACTGTTTTTT. Full variable domain (missing parts from reference TRBV7-2 and TRBJ1-4): GAGVSQSPSNKVTEKGKDVELRCDPISGHTALYWYRQSLGQGLEFLIYFQGNSAPDKSGLPSDRFSAERTGGSVSTLTIQRTQQEDSAVYLCASSPYLGTTNEKLFFGSGTQLSVL.